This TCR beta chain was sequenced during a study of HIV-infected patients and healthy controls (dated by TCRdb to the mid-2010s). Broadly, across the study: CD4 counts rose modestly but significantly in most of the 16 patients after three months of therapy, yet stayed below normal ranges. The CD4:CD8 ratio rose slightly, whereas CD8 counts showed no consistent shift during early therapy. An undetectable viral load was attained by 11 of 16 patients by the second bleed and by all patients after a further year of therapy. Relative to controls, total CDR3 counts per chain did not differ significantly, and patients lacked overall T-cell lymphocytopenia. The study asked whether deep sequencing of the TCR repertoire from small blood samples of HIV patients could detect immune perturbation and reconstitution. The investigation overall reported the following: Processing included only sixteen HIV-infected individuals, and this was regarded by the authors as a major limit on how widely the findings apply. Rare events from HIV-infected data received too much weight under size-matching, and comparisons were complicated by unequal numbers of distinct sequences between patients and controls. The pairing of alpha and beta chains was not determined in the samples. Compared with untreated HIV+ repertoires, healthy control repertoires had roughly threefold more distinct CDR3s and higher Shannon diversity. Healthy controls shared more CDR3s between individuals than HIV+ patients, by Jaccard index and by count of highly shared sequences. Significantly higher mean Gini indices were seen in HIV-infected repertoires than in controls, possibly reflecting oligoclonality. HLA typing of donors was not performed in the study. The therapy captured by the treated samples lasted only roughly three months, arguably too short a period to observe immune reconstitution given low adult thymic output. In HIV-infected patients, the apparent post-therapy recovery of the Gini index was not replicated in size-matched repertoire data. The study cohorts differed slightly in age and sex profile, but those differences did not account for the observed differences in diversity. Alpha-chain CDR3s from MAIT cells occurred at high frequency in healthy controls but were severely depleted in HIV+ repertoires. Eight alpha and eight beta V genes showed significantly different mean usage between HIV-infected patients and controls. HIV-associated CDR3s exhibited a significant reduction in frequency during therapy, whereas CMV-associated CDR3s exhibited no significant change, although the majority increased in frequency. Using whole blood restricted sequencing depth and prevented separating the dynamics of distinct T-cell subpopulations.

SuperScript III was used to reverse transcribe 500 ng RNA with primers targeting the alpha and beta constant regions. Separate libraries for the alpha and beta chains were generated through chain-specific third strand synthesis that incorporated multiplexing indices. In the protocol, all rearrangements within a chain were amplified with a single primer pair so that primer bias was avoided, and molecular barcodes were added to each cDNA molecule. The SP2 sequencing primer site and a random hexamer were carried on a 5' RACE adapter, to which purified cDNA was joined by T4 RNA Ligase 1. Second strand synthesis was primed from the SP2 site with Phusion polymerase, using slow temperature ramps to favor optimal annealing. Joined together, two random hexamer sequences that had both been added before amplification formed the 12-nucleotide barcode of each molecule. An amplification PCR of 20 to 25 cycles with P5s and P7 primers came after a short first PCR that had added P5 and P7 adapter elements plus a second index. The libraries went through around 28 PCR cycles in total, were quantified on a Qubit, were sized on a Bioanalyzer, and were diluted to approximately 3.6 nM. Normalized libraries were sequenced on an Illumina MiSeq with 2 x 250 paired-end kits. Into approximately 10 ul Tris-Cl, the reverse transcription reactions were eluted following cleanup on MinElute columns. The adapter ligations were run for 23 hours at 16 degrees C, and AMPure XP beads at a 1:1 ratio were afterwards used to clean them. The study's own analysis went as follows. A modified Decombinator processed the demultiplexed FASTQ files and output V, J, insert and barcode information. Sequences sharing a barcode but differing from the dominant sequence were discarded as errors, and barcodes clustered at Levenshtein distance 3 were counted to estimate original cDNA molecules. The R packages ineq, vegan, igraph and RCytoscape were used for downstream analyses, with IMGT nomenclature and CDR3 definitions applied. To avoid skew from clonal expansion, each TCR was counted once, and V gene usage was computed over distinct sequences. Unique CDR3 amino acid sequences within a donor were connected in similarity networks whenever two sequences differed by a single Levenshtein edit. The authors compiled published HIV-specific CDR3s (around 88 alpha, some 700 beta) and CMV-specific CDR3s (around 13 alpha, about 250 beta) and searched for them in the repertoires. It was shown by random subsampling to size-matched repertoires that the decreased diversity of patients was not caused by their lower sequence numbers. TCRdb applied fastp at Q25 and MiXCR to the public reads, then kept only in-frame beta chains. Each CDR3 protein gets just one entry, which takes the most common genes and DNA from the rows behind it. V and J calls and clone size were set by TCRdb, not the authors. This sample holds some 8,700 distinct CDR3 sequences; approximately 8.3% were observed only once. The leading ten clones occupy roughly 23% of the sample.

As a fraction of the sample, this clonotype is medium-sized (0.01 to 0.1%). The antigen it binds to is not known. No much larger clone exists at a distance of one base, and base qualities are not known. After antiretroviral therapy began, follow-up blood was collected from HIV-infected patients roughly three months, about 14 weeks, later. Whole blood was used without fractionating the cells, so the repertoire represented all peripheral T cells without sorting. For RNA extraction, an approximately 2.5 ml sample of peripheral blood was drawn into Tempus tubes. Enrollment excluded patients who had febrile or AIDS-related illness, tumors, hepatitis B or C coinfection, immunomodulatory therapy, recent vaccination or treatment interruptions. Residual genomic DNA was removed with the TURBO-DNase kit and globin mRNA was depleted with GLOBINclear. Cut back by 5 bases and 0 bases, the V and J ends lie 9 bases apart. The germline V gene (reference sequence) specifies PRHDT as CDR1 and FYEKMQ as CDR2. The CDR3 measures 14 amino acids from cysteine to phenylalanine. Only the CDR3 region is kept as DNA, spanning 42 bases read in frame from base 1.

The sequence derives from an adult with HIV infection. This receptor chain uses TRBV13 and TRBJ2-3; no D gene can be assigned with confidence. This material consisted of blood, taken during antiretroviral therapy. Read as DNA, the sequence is TGTGCCAGCAGCCCCGGCGCTAGCACAGATACGCAGTATTTT. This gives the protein CASSPGASTDTQYF.